A single sample is the source of the 28 T cell receptor beta chains below, sequenced in a study of T-cell memory formation after mild COVID-19. TCRdb passed the 5' RACE reads through MiXCR, listing each CDR3 protein once. The table has about 430,000 distinct CDR3 sequences, roughly 26% seen once. The sequenced sample was PBMCs or a T cell subset sorted from them (not recorded which). The receptors stem from an adult woman who had mild COVID-19 (a few samples of this study predate the infection). Cell type and time point are not known.

This clonotype has only a few counts. The V gene is TRBV20-1, the J gene TRBJ1-1; D is unclear. Germline loops: CDR1 DFQATT, CDR2 SNEGSKA (reference sequence). This CDR3 has 13 residues. Trimming removed 5 bases at V and 10 bases at J, with 20 bases between. For the CDR3, the DNA is TGCAGTGCTTCGGCCCAGAGATTCAGGCGAGCTTTCTTT. Its translation: CSASAQRFRRAFF.

The rearrangement joins TRBV7-9 to TRBJ1-2; D possibly corresponds to TRBD1 (6 bases). The length of the CDR3 is 15 residues. Trimming took off 4 bases at V and 1 base at J, with 13 bases between the two ends. Germline values: CDR1 SEHNR, CDR2 FQNEAQ (reference sequence). The CDR3 loop reads CASSSVGRGNYGYTF. DNA for the CDR3: TGTGCCAGCAGCTCGGTCGGCAGGGGTAACTATGGCTACACCTTC. The whole variable domain, remainder taken from reference TRBV7-9 and TRBJ1-2, is DTGVSQNPRHKITKRGQNVTFRCDPISEHNRLYWYRQTLGQGPEFLTYFQNEAQLEKSRLLSDRFSAERPKGSFSTLEIQRTEQGDSAMYLCASSSVGRGNYGYTFGSGTRLTVV.

The rearrangement links TRBV25-1 to TRBJ1-1; D gene ambiguous. Looked up from germline, CDR1 is MGHDK and CDR2 is SYGVNS. The CDR3 sequence is 12 residues long. The V and J ends lost 3 bases and 8 bases respectively, with 10 bases between them. Here the CDR3 reads CASSDREAEAFF. CDR3 nucleotide sequence: TGTGCCAGCAGTGATCGGGAGGCCGAAGCTTTCTTT.

This chain joins TRBV5-1 and TRBJ2-7; unclear D gene. There are 14 residues in the CDR3. Germline CDR1 reads SGHRS; CDR2 reads YFSETQ. The V end was cut by 4 bases, the J end by 2 bases, with 13 bases between. In nucleotides, the CDR3 is TGCGCCAGCAGCCCTATGGCAGGCACCTACGAGCAGTACTTC. Residues: CASSPMAGTYEQYF.

V and J are TRBV20-1 and TRBJ2-7; 8 bases align to TRBD2. Germline V gives CDR1 DFQATT, CDR2 SNEGSKA (reference sequence). The CDR3 is 12 residues long. J lost 4 bases, V lost 2 bases, and 1 base had no gene match. The CDR3 sequence is CSARLAGYEQYF. CDR3 coding DNA: TGCAGTGCTAGACTAGCGGGTTACGAGCAGTACTTC.

The chain couples TRBV19 to TRBJ2-7; possible D gene TRBD1, 5 bases. CDR1 LNHDA and CDR2 SQIVND come from the germline V gene (reference sequence). Trimming took off 9 bases at V and 1 base at J, with 16 bases between the two ends. The CDR3 is made up of 14 amino acids. The CDR3, as DNA: TGTGCCAGCTCACCAACAGGCCGATCCTACGAGCAGTACTTC. As protein: CASSPTGRSYEQYF.

This clonotype was seen only a few times. V is TRBV29-1 and J is TRBJ1-1; 9 positions agree with TRBD1. V was clipped by 7 bases and J by 0 bases; unmatched bases: 9. The CDR3 loop spans 15 amino acids. CDR1 is SQVTM, CDR2 ANQGSEA, per germline. CDR3 protein: CSAPAGTGLNTEAFF. CDR3 nucleotide sequence: TGCAGCGCCCCGGCCGGGACAGGGTTGAACACTGAAGCTTTCTTT.

The genes are TRBV6-2 or TRBV6-3 and TRBJ2-3; D is uncertain. V was pared by 10 bases and J by 3 bases, with 14 bases between. The CDR3 is made up of 13 amino acids. Germline CDR1 is MNHEY and CDR2 is SVGEGT. The CDR3 loop is CATQDGATDTQYF. The CDR3 DNA sequence: TGTGCCACCCAAGACGGCGCTACAGATACGCAGTATTTT.

This sequence joins TRBV6-1 and TRBJ1-4; D not certain. Trimming cost V 6 bases and J 8 bases, with 13 bases left between them. The CDR3 has 13 amino acids. The germline gives CDR1 MNHNS, CDR2 SASEGT. This CDR3 reads CASSARVSEKLFF. CDR3 in DNA: TGTGCCAGCAGCGCGAGGGTTAGCGAAAAACTGTTTTTT.

This clonotype appeared a few times. V gene TRBV28 combines with J gene TRBJ2-5; D is unresolved. Germline V gene sequence: CDR1 MDHEN, CDR2 SYDVKM. Deletions cut 2 bases from V and 2 bases from J, with 9 bases between. This CDR3 has 14 residues. For the CDR3, the DNA is TGTGCCAGCAGTTTAGGCAGGTTACAAGAGACCCAGTACTTC. Its protein product is CASSLGRLQETQYF. The complete variable domain, with remaining parts taken from reference TRBV28 and TRBJ2-5, reads DVKVTQSSRYLVKRTGEKVFLECVQDMDHENMFWYRQDPGLGLRLIYFSYDVKMKEKGDIPEGYSVSREKKERFSLILESASTNQTSMYLCASSLGRLQETQYFGPGTRLLVL.

A few counts support this clonotype. The rearrangement links TRBV10-2 to TRBJ2-1; weak D call: TRBD1 (6 bases). This CDR3 is built from 16 residues. Per the germline V gene, CDR1 is WSHSY and CDR2 is SAAADI. Trimming stripped 3 bases from V and 5 bases from J, with 17 bases between. CDR3 DNA: TGCGCCAGCAGTGATTCTGGGACACCCAGGGACAATGAGCAGTTCTTC. Protein sequence: CASSDSGTPRDNEQFF.

The V call is TRBV12-3 or TRBV12-4, the J call TRBJ1-1, with D unclear. This CDR3 contains 12 residues. V was cut by 3 bases and J by 4 bases, with 6 bases left in between. CDR3 nucleotides: TGTGCCAGCAGTTTCGGCAGCACTGAAGCTTTCTTT. Residues: CASSFGSTEAFF.

This clonotype was detected a few times. The chain combines TRBV12-5 with TRBJ1-2, with TRBD1 as a possible D gene (5 bases). Deletions cut 5 bases from V and 8 bases from J, with 15 bases between. CDR3 length: 13 amino acids. Germline loops: CDR1 LGHNT, CDR2 FRNRAP. CDR3 amino acids: CASGPGAGRGYTF. In DNA, the CDR3 is TGTGCTAGTGGTCCCGGGGCGGGCCGGGGCTACACCTTC.

The chain recombines TRBV5-1 with TRBJ2-4; possibly TRBD1 for D (7 bases). This CDR3 has 13 residues. V was pared by 2 bases and J by 9 bases, with 12 bases between. Per the germline V gene, CDR1 is SGHRS and CDR2 is YFSETQ. CDR3 region: CASSFSGGGIQYF. CDR3 DNA sequence: TGCGCCAGCAGCTTTTCAGGGGGAGGCATTCAGTACTTC.

The sample holds a few counts of this clonotype. CDR3 sequence (DNA): TGTGCCAGCAGATCCGGGACTAGCGGGAGAGGGGAGCAGTTCTTC. This codes for CASRSGTSGRGEQFF. The chain employs TRBV12-3 or TRBV12-4 and TRBJ2-1, with TRBD2 identical over 14 bases. The V segment lost 6 bases and the J segment 10 bases; nucleotides outside the gene matches: 8. The CDR3 extends over 15 amino acids.

This clonotype was observed a handful of times. The gene calls are TRBV6-5 and TRBJ2-1, with D tentatively TRBD1 (6 bases). The germline CDR1 and CDR2 sequences are MNHEY and SVGAGI. V lost 0 bases and J lost 3, with 9 bases in between. CDR3 length: 15 residues. The CDR3 spells CASSYSEGGYNEQFF. In DNA, the CDR3 is TGTGCCAGCAGTTACTCGGAAGGGGGCTACAATGAGCAGTTCTTC.

The chain combines TRBV14 with TRBJ2-1, with 11 nucleotides matching TRBD1. The length of the CDR3 is 15 residues. Trimming removed 1 base from V and 7 bases from J; junction bases left unmatched: 3. Germline-derived CDR1 and CDR2 are SGHDN and FVKESK. The CDR3, as DNA: TGTGCCAGCAGCCAAGGGACAGGGGGCTCGAATGAGCAGTTCTTC. Protein product: CASSQGTGGSNEQFF.

This rearrangement joins TRBV24-1 to TRBJ1-2; a possible D gene is TRBD1 (5 bases). The CDR3 consists of 13 residues. Germline lookup yields CDR1 KGHDR and CDR2 SFDVKD. Trimming pared 9 bases from V and 6 bases from J, leaving 16 bases between. The CDR3 here is CATLGDLANGYTF. In DNA, the CDR3 is TGTGCCACCCTCGGGGACTTGGCAAATGGCTACACCTTC.

The chain combines TRBV24-1 with TRBJ2-7; TRBD1 aligns across 7 bases. The CDR3 is made up of 14 amino acids. Germline V CDR1 and CDR2: KGHDR, SFDVKD. With V trimmed by 3 bases and J by 2 bases, 3 bases remained unmatched. The CDR3 spells CATSDTDRPYEQYF. CDR3 DNA: TGTGCCACCAGTGATACGGACAGGCCCTACGAGCAGTACTTC.

The rearrangement uses TRBV6-5 and TRBJ1-2, with a weak D call TRBD1 (5 bases). V gave up 0 bases and J gave up 8 bases, with 19 bases separating them. In germline, CDR1 is MNHEY, CDR2 SVGAGI. CDR3 length equals 16 residues. This CDR3 reads CASSYSAGLLEVGYTF. The CDR3, as DNA: TGTGCCAGCAGTTACTCTGCGGGACTTCTAGAGGTCGGCTACACCTTC.

This clonotype was detected a few times. The chain employs TRBV5-1 and TRBJ1-1, with no clear D. Germline CDR1 reads SGHRS; CDR2 reads YFSETQ. V shed 2 bases and J shed 3 bases, with 8 bases lying between them. The CDR3 consists of 13 residues. In DNA, the CDR3 is TGCGCCAGCAGCTTCATGAGGGACACTGAAGCTTTCTTT. It specifies CASSFMRDTEAFF.

The rearrangement uses TRBV3-1 and TRBJ2-1; a possible D gene is TRBD2 (6 bases). The germline V gene encodes CDR1 LGHDT and CDR2 YNNKEL (reference sequence). This CDR3 has 15 amino acids. V was pared by 2 bases and J by 6 bases, with 14 bases between. CDR3 nucleotides: TGTGCCAGCAGCCAATCTAGCGTCGGTCGCAATGAGCAGTTCTTC. Protein product: CASSQSSVGRNEQFF.

The rearrangement uses TRBV6-5 and TRBJ2-3, with D maybe TRBD1 (6 bases). Trimming pared 5 bases from V and 9 bases from J, leaving 12 bases between. This CDR3 has 12 amino acids. Germline V gene lookup returns CDR1 MNHEY and CDR2 SVGAGI. CDR3 sequence (DNA): TGTGCCAGCAGTCCCGGACAGAGGACGCAGTATTTT. Its translation is CASSPGQRTQYF.

DNA for the CDR3: TGCGCCAGCAGCTTGGCCAGCCGGGACACTGAAGCTTTCTTT. It is translated as CASSLASRDTEAFF. V gene TRBV5-1 combines with J gene TRBJ1-1, with no clear D. Germline V gene lookup returns CDR1 SGHRS and CDR2 YFSETQ. This CDR3 has 14 residues. V dropped 0 bases and J dropped 3 bases, with 9 bases sitting between them.

This clonotype showed up just once. V usage is TRBV18 and J usage is TRBJ2-1; 7 bases map to TRBD1. The CDR3 is 15 amino acids. CDR1 is KGHSH, CDR2 LQKENI, per germline. The ends lost 1 base at V and 4 bases at J; junction bases unmatched: 4. The CDR3 nucleotides are TGTGCCAGCTCACCACAGGGGGCGGGTTACAATGAGCAGTTCTTC. This encodes CASSPQGAGYNEQFF.

The rearrangement joins TRBV3-1 to TRBJ1-2; a weak D match, TRBD1 (6 bases). The germline V gene has CDR1 LGHDT and CDR2 YNNKEL (reference sequence). The CDR3 is made up of 17 amino acids. Trimming removed 4 bases at V and 5 bases at J, with 23 bases between. This CDR3 reads CASSPQAVGQRDYGYTF. CDR3 coding DNA: TGTGCCAGCAGCCCGCAAGCGGTCGGACAGCGAGATTATGGCTACACCTTC. The complete variable domain, with remaining parts taken from reference TRBV3-1 and TRBJ1-2, reads DTAVSQTPKYLVTQMGNDKSIKCEQNLGHDTMYWYKQDSKKFLKIMFSYNNKELIINETVPNRFSPKSPDKAHLNLHINSLELGDSAVYFCASSPQAVGQRDYGYTFGSGTRLTVV.

V usage is TRBV10-3 and J usage is TRBJ1-2; 12 bases match TRBD1. The ends lost 7 bases at V and 5 bases at J; junction bases unmatched: 8. Germline V gene data show CDR1 as ENHRY and CDR2 as SYGVKD. CDR3 length: 15 residues. In nucleotides, the CDR3 is TGTGCCATCACGGGGACAGGGGGCTCTTGGTATGGCTACACCTTC. This translates into CAITGTGGSWYGYTF.

This chain links TRBV12-3 or TRBV12-4 with TRBJ2-3, with D possibly matching TRBD2 (5 bases). V was trimmed by 6 bases and J by 2 bases, leaving 18 bases between them. The CDR3 runs 16 residues. DNA for the CDR3: TGTGCCAGCAGATCTAGCTCGCGACGAACCACAGATACGCAGTATTTT. Protein product: CASRSSSRRTTDTQYF.